This T cell receptor (beta chain) was obtained from a study of long-term antiretroviral therapy in people with HIV (dated by TCRdb to between 2021 and 2024). Background on the whole study: The earliest samples were collected approximately a decade before the 2015 WHO recommendation for immediate ART, a period when ART was typically delayed until CD4 counts fell. Among the approximately 30 participants with HIV, around ten were female. The cohort contributed roughly 200 cryopreserved PBMC samples from 30 adults with confirmed HIV infection, collected serially over a mean of approximately 6 years (range 1-12). A retrospective serial study tested whether ART initiation and durable HIV suppression were associated with changes in peripheral blood TRB repertoire composition and diversity. Test extractions of a monoclonal T-cell line alongside 30 to 35 polyclonal samples showed no cross-contamination during QIAcube processing.

On this clone itself: It has no known antigen specificity. Base qualities are not at hand, and no much larger clone is one base apart.

V is clipped by 4 bases and J by 3 bases, and the sequence between their germline boundaries is 12 bases long. Taken from the germline V gene, the CDR1 and CDR2 loops are MNHEY and SVGAGI. The CDR3 has 14 amino acids, counting the end cysteine and phenylalanine. Only CDR3 DNA remains: 42 bases, in frame from the first base. The paper's findings and limits, for the study overall: The samples span the years 2004 to 2017, and the ART regimens used may be less effective than current regimens. Owing to limited PBMC availability, only the TCR beta chain was sequenced, without alpha chain pairing. Inferences about post-ART repertoire changes are limited because no data were available on ART adherence, viral resistance or therapy changes. Because pre-ART samples had limited cell numbers, profiling was done on unsorted PBMC rather than on sorted CD4+ and CD8+ T cells. Narrower CDR3 length ranges were observed in HIV repertoires than in controls, and an antigen-experienced repertoire with only a slight naive shift after ART was suggested by the network structure. Expanded TRB clones identified before ART initiation dominated the repertoire across all time points, though the dominance fluctuated and decreased in many PLHIV after ART. ART initiation was associated with a significant increase in TRB diversity, but diversity stayed significantly below transplant donor controls even after long-term ART.

The immunoSEQ hsTCRB v3.0 assay was used at survey level resolution for TRB variable region sequencing. The target sequencing depth for TRB was about 40,000-55,000 T-cell genomes per sample. An Illumina MiSeq with a v3 150-cycle kit was used to sequence the pooled TRB libraries. In the authors' own workflow: Repertoire analysis ran in R within a reproducible Nextflow workflow covering QC, data transformation and analysis. LymphoSeq2, an R package for exploring AIRR-Seq data, was used to implement custom analyses. A few samples that produced fewer than 5000 total TRB sequences were removed, so approximately 190 HIV repertoires were analyzed. Among the 190 or so HIV repertoires that were kept, under 60 were collected before ART initiation and more than 120 were collected after ART initiation. Repertoires were downsampled to 5000 TRB nucleotide sequences, and summary statistics were averaged over 100 downsampling iterations. The analysis kept only TRB sequences whose CDR3 regions were at least seven amino acids long. Diversity was measured with a Shannon entropy-derived clonality score and the Gini coefficient. In the repertoire networks, any two of the top 5000 CDR3 amino acid sequences were linked whenever the two sequences differed by an edit distance of one. GLIPH2 predicted antigen specificity groups and MHC restriction for TRB CDR3 amino acid sequences. CDR3 amino acid sequences were matched against VDJdb and McPAS-TCR to flag known CMV, EBV, HIV or tissue antigen associations. Pre-ART, post-ART and control groups were compared with Wilcoxon signed-rank tests and Holm-Bonferroni correction. In TCRdb, the immuneACCESS table is reduced to in-frame sequences with V and J assigned. These tables do not hold every clone; where another copy was compared, an unresolved V gene accounts for under half, and the others remain unexplained. The V and J calls and clone size come from that table; D and trimming were worked out from the DNA. The sample table holds about 33,000 clones, of which around 96% were seen once. The ten largest clones add up to approximately 2.5% of the sample.

Inclusion was restricted to participants for whom at least one PBMC sample before ART initiation and at least two post-ART samples were available. Treatment was received in the United States of America by all participants with HIV. Before DNA extraction, cryopreserved samples of roughly 0.95-10 million PBMC were thawed and washed. At the time of the earliest PBMC sample for each participant with HIV, ages ranged from roughly 23 to 60 years. PBMC samples were contributed by each participant from 1-4 timepoints before ART initiation and 2-8 timepoints after ART initiation, with a median of 7 samples. Serial HIV viral load, CD4+ T-cell count, ART history and demographic data were obtained for every participant. Genomic DNA was extracted from unsorted PBMC with a Qiagen kit on a QIAcube, processed in batches of 12 samples.

The chain was built from TRBV6-5 and TRBJ2-5; the D gene remains uncertain. The TCR was taken from a man aged 25-45 years with HIV. Sample: unsorted PBMCs, taken 6.5 to 6.6 years after starting antiretroviral therapy. For the CDR3, the sequence is CASSSAPIEETQYF. The base sequence is TGTGCCAGCAGTTCTGCCCCCATTGAAGAGACCCAGTACTTC.